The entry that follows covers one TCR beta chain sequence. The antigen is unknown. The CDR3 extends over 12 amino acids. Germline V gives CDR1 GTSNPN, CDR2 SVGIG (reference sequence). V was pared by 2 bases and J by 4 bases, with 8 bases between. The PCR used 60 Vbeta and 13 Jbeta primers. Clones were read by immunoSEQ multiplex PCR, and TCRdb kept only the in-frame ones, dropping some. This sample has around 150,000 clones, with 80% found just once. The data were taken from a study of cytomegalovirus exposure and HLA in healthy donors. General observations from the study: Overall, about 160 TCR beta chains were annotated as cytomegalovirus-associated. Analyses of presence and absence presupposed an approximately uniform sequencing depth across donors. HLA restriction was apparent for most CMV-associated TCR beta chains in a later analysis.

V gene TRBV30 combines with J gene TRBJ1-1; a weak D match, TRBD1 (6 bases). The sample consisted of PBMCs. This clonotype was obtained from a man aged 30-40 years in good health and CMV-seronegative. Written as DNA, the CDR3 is TGTGCCTGGAGTATAGGGGGCACTGAAGCTTTCTTT. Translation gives CAWSIGGTEAFF.